This T cell receptor (beta chain) appears in the sequencing data of a study of blood T cell repertoires in COVID-19. Seattle participants joined during active infection and were tracked over time. The V and J ends lost 5 bases and 7 bases, in that order; junction bases with no gene match: 11. This CDR3 is built from 14 residues. CDR1 SGHRS and CDR2 YFSETQ come from the germline V gene. This clone has a handful of counts. Authors' methods: Estimates of nucleated cell counts were drawn from the amplification of reference gene primers. Using immunoSEQ multiplex PCR, the repertoire was profiled, and TCRdb retains in-frame clones only, with some absent. D and trimming were read from the DNA, whereas the V and J calls and clone size are those reported in that table. The sample lists 70,000 to 95,000 clones, roughly nine tenths occurring once.

Sample: peripheral blood. The chain carries TRBV5-1 and TRBJ1-1; 7 nucleotides line up with TRBD1. This receptor was obtained from a man aged 45-60 years with COVID-19, enrolled during active disease. Here the CDR3 reads CASRTETGLLEAFF. The CDR3 DNA sequence: TGCGCCAGCAGGACCGAGACAGGGCTTCTTGAAGCTTTCTTT.